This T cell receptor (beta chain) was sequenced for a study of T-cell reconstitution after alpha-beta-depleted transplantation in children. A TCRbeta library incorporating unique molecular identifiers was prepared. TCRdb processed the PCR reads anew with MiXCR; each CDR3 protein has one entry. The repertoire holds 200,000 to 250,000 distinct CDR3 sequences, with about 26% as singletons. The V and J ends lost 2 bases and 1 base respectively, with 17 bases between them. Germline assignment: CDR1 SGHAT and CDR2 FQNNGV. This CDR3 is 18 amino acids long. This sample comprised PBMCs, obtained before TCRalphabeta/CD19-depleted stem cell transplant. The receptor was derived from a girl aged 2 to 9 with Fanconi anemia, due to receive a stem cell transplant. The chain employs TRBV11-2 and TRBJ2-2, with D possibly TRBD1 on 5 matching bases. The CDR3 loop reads CASSLWGSGVGNTGELFF. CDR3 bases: TGTGCCAGCAGCTTATGGGGCTCCGGAGTGGGGAACACCGGGGAGCTGTTTTTT.